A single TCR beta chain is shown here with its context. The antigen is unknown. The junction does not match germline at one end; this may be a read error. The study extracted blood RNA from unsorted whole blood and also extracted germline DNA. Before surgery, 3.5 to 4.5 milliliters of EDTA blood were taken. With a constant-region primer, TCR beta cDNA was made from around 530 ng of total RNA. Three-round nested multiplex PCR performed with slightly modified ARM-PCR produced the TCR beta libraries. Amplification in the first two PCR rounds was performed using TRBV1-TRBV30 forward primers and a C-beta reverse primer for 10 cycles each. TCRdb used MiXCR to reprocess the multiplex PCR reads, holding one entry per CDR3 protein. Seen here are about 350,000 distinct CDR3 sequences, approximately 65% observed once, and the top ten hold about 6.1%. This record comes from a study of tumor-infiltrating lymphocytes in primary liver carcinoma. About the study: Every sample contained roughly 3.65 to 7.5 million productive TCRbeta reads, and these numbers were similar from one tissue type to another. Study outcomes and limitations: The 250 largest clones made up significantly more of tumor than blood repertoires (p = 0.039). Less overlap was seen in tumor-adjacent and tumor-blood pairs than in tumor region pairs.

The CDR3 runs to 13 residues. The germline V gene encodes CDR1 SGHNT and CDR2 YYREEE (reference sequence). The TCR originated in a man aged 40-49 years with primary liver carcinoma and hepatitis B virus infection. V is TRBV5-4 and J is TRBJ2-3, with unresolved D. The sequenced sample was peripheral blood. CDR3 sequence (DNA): TGTACCAGCAGATTGGCTGGGGAAGATACGCAGTATTTT. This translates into CTSRLAGEDTQYF. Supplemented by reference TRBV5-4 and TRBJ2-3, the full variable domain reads ETGVTQSPTHLIKTRGQQVTLRCSSQSGHNTVSWYQQALGQGPQFIFQYYREEENGRGNFPPRFSGLQFPNYSSELNVNALELDDSALYLCTSRLAGEDTQYFGPGTRLTVL.